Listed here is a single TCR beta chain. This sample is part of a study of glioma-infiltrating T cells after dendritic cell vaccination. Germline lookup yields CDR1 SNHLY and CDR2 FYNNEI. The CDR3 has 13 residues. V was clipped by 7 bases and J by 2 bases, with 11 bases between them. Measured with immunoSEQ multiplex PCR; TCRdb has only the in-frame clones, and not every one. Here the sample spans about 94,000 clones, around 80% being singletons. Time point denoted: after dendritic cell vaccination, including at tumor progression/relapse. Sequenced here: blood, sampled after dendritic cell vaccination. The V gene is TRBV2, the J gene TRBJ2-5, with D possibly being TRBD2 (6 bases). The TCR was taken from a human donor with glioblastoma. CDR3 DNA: TGTGCCAGCATTACCCGGGGGCAAGAGACCCAGTACTTC. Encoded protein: CASITRGQETQYF.